The T cell receptor beta chain described here comes from a study of blood T cell repertoires in COVID-19. The wider study: The origin of the acute and convalescent COVID-19 samples was the United States, Italy and Spain. T cells, B-cell-depleted T cells, or PBMCs supplied cDNA or gDNA.

As handled by the study authors: Reference gene primers were amplified, and this amplification served to estimate nucleated cell counts. Clones were read by immunoSEQ multiplex PCR, and TCRdb kept only the in-frame ones, dropping some. V, J and clone size derive from that table, while D and trimming were established from the DNA sequence. The table records tens of thousands of clones, 90% of them present only once. V dropped 0 bases and J dropped 2 bases, with 8 bases sitting between them. The CDR3 runs to 14 residues. Germline loops: CDR1 GTSNPN, CDR2 SVGIG (reference sequence). The rearrangement joins TRBV30 to TRBJ1-5; no clear D gene. What was sequenced was peripheral blood. This TCR came from a woman aged 80 or over with active or convalescent COVID-19. The CDR3 DNA follows: TGTGCCTGGAGTGTACTGGAGGGCAATCAGCCCCAGCATTTT. Translation gives CAWSVLEGNQPQHF. Using reference TRBV30 and TRBJ1-5 for the parts outside the CDR3, the full variable domain is SQTIHQWPATLVQPVGSPLSLECTVEGTSNPNLYWYRQAAGRGLQLLFYSVGIGQISSEVPQNLSASRPQDRQFILSSKKLLLSDSGFYLCAWSVLEGNQPQHFGDGTRLSIL.